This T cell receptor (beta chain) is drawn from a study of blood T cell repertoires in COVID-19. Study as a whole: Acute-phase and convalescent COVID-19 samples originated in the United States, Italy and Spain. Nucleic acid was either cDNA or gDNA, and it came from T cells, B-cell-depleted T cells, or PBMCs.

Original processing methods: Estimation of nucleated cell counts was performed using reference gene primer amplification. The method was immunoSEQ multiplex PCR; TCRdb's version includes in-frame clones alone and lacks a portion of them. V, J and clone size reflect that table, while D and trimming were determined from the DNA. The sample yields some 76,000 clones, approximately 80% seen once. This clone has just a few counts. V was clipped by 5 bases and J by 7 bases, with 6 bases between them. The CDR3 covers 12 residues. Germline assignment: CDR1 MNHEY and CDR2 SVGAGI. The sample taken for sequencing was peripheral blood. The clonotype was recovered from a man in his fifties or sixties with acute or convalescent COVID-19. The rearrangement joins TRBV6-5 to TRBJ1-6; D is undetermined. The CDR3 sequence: CASSLANSPLHF. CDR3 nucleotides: TGTGCCAGCAGTCTAGCAAATTCACCCCTCCACTTT.